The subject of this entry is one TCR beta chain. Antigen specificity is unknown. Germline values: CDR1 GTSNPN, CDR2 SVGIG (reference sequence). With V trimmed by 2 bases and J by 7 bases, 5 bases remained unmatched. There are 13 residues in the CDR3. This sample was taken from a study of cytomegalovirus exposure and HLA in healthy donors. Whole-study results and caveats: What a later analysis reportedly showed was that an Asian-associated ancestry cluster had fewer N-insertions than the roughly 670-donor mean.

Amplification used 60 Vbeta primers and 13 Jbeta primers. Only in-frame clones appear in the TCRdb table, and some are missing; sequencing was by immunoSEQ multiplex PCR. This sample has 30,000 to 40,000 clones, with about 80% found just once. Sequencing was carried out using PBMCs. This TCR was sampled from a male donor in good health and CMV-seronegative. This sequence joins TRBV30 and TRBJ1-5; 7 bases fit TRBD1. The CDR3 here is CAWSKGARQPQHF. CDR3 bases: TGTGCCTGGAGTAAGGGGGCCAGGCAGCCCCAGCATTTT.